Listed here is a single TCR beta chain. In germline, CDR1 is DFQATT, CDR2 SNEGSKA (reference sequence). Unmatched junction bases numbered 5, after V lost 3 bases and J lost 5 bases. CDR3 length: 15 amino acids. The data are from a study of blood T cell repertoires in COVID-19. Overall study context: Whether acute or convalescent, the COVID-19 samples came from the United States, Italy and Spain.

Authors' data handling: Using reference gene primer amplification, nucleated cell counts were estimated. The assay was immunoSEQ multiplex PCR, and TCRdb's table has in-frame clones only and misses some. V and J calls and clone size follow that table, whereas D and trimming were derived from the DNA. The table shows approximately 250,000 clones, with more than 75% occurring only once. The chain links TRBV20-1 to TRBJ2-1; 12 nucleotides line up with TRBD2. Material: peripheral blood. This receptor was obtained from a man between 35 and 55 years old with active or convalescent COVID-19. CDR3 loop: CSASNPSGGDNEQFF. CDR3 bases: TGCAGTGCTAGTAATCCTAGCGGGGGGGACAATGAGCAGTTCTTC.